Sequencing of this T cell receptor beta chain was carried out in a study of CD8 T cells in ankylosing spondylitis. Study findings and constraints: Disease-linked clones displayed a CD8+ phenotype and appeared relatively rarely in peripheral blood. One TCR beta motif, made up of eight or nine highly homologous variants, appeared characteristic of ankylosing spondylitis blood.

Germline CDR1 reads MNHEY; CDR2 reads SVGAGI. There are 15 residues in the CDR3. The germline V and J ends were trimmed by 3 bases and 4 bases, with 15 bases remaining between them. This clonotype was observed a handful of times. Antigen unknown. TCRdb analysed the 5' RACE reads with MiXCR anew, one entry per CDR3 protein. The sample holds 37,000 or so distinct CDR3 sequences, 16% seen once. The J gene is TRBJ1-2, the V gene TRBV6-5; a possible D gene is TRBD1 (6 bases). The sequencing input was blood. The clonotype originates from a male donor with ankylosing spondylitis or in good health (not recorded which). This chain's CDR3 is CASSYSRGRTYGYTF. CDR3 nucleotide sequence: TGTGCCAGCAGTTATTCCCGGGGGCGCACCTATGGCTACACCTTC.